These 12 T cell receptor beta chains share one sample of origin, sequenced in a study of CXCR3-negative and CXCR3-positive naive CD8 T cells. Notes on the study in general: The TRB CDR3s that CXCR3-positive naive cells carried were more hydrophobic than those of CXCR3-negative naive cells.

These TCRs' antigens remain unknown. 5' RACE that incorporated UMI labels was used to prepare the TRB cDNA libraries. TCRdb re-called the 5' RACE reads; every CDR3 protein appears as one record, without DNA. In all, the sample yields 120,000 to 150,000 distinct CDR3 sequences. Sequenced sample: naive CXCR3+ CD8+ T cells from blood. Subset reported: CD45RO-CCR7+CD27+CD95- naive CD8+ T cells expressing CXCR3 (TNR3+). The source is a human donor in good health. Some clones in this sample may be carry-over from other donors' samples.

The chain employs TRBV7-2 and TRBJ2-4; the D call of TRBD2 rests on TCRdb alone, since no DNA is present to check it. The CDR3 is 17 residues long. Germline V gene lookup returns CDR1 SGHTA and CDR2 FQGNSA. The CDR3 here is CASSTHEGDKRFDIQYF.

The V and J genes are TRBV12-5 and TRBJ1-5; TCRdb returns TRBD1, unconfirmable since there is no DNA. The germline V gene has CDR1 LGHNT and CDR2 FRNRAP. CDR3 length equals 14 residues. The CDR3 sequence: CASGGPDSNQPQHF.

J is TRBJ2-1 and V is TRBV27; lacking DNA, the TRBD1 call made by TCRdb goes unchecked. CDR1 and CDR2 from the germline V gene are MNHEY and SMNVEV (reference sequence). The CDR3 loop spans 14 amino acids. The CDR3: CASSPRTDGHEQFF.

The genes are TRBV7-6 and TRBJ2-7; the D call from TCRdb, TRBD2, cannot be confirmed without DNA. Germline V lookup: CDR1 SGHVS, CDR2 FNYEAQ. The CDR3 length is 13 residues. The CDR3 sequence is CASTGASGKGQYF.

The V and J genes are TRBV29-1 and TRBJ2-3. Germline V gene lookup returns CDR1 SQVTM and CDR2 ANQGSEA. This CDR3 comprises 14 residues. CDR3 loop: CSVEEPENTDTQYF.

V usage is TRBV2 and J usage is TRBJ2-4; TCRdb gives TRBD2 as the D gene, but with no DNA this cannot be confirmed. Germline values: CDR1 SNHLY, CDR2 FYNNEI. This CDR3 region has 16 residues. This CDR3 reads CASSGTSGGGKNIQYF.

The chain uses TRBV14 and TRBJ2-1; TCRdb's D call, TRBD1, is unchecked because there is no DNA. The CDR3 loop spans 17 amino acids. Germline V gene lookup returns CDR1 SGHDN and CDR2 FVKESK. CDR3 amino acids: CASSQVDRGRVYNEQLF.

The CDR3: CSVEARETEAFF. The chain has TRBV29-1 and TRBJ1-1. Germline V lookup: CDR1 SQVTM, CDR2 ANQGSEA. CDR3 length: 12 residues.

The J gene is TRBJ2-3, the V gene TRBV29-1. The V gene's germline CDR1 is SQVTM and CDR2 ANQGSEA. The CDR3 runs 13 residues. CDR3 protein: CSVEAGNTDTQYF.

The rearrangement links TRBV9 to TRBJ2-1; TCRdb proposes TRBD1, but this gene call is untestable without DNA. The CDR3 consists of 14 residues. From germline, CDR1 is SGDLS and CDR2 YYNGEE. This chain's CDR3 is CASSASGRGDEQFF.

The chain employs TRBV11-3 and TRBJ2-6. The CDR3 covers 15 residues. CDR1 is SGHNT, CDR2 YENEEA, per germline. The CDR3 here is CASSFEASGANVLTF.

The V call is TRBV4-1, the J call TRBJ2-5; TCRdb names TRBD2, which stays unverified in the absence of DNA. CDR3 length: 16 residues. Germline V gene sequence: CDR1 MGHRA, CDR2 YSYEKL. CDR3 loop: CASSQEGGLAWETQYF.